The 12 T cell receptor beta chains below all came from one sample that was sequenced in a study of T cells after yellow fever vaccination. TCRdb fed the 5' RACE reads into MiXCR, producing one record per CDR3 protein. The data contain about 240,000 distinct CDR3 sequences, 6.5% to 8.5% of them singletons. Here the sequenced sample was CD4+ T cells sorted from PBMCs, taken 15 days after the yellow fever booster vaccination. These TCRs come from a man younger than 45 who received the YFV17D yellow fever vaccine.

This clonotype was recorded at least ten times. This chain uses TRBV10-3 with TRBJ2-7, with TRBD2 matching 7 bases. V lost 6 bases, J lost 1 base, and 6 bases stayed unmatched. This CDR3 has 14 amino acids. CDR1 and CDR2 from the germline V gene are ENHRY and SYGVKD. The CDR3 DNA reads TGTGCCATCAGACCCGGGACTATATCCTACGAGCAGTACTTC. It yields the protein CAIRPGTISYEQYF.

Ten or more counts support this clonotype. The rearrangement links TRBV4-1 to TRBJ2-3; 14 bases fit TRBD2. There are 16 residues in the CDR3. V lost 1 base to trimming and J lost 10 bases; unmatched junction nucleotides: 7. The V gene's germline CDR1 is MGHRA and CDR2 YSYEKL. The CDR3 DNA reads TGCGCCAGCAGCCAAGGGATGGGACTAGCGGGAGAAGCGCAGTATTTT. Encoded protein: CASSQGMGLAGEAQYF.

This clonotype was seen a handful of times. The chain employs TRBV20-1 and TRBJ1-2; possibly TRBD1 for D (6 bases). This CDR3 comprises 13 residues. Between the trimmed V and J ends, which lost 5 bases and 4 bases, there was a span of 14 bases. Germline V gives CDR1 DFQATT, CDR2 SNEGSKA (reference sequence). CDR3: CSAGLGATYGYTF. CDR3 nucleotide sequence: TGCAGTGCTGGCCTGGGGGCGACCTATGGCTACACCTTC.

This clonotype was counted many times. The chain uses TRBV20-1 and TRBJ2-5; maybe TRBD2 (5 bases). Germline V lookup: CDR1 DFQATT, CDR2 SNEGSKA (reference sequence). This CDR3 comprises 12 residues. The ends were cut back, 6 bases at V and 4 bases at J, with 12 bases in the middle. CDR3 in DNA: TGCAGTGCCACACTAGGGAGAGAGACCCAGTACTTC. Translation gives CSATLGRETQYF.

This clonotype was observed at least ten times. The chain recombines TRBV11-1 with TRBJ2-7; 13 positions match TRBD2. The V gene end was trimmed by 5 bases and the J gene end by 4 bases; junction bases not matched to a gene: 11. The CDR3 contains 17 residues. Germline loops: CDR1 SGHAT, CDR2 FQDESV (reference sequence). The chain's CDR3 is CASSRTSGSPMAYEQYF. The CDR3 DNA reads as TGTGCCAGCAGCAGGACTAGCGGGAGTCCCATGGCGTACGAGCAGTACTTC.

J is TRBJ2-3 and V is TRBV15, with D uncertain. V was pared by 0 bases and J by 9 bases, with 7 bases between. The germline V gene has CDR1 LNHNV and CDR2 YYDKDF (reference sequence). The CDR3 has 12 residues. The CDR3 protein is CATSRDFSTQYF. In DNA, the CDR3 is TGTGCCACCAGCAGAGACTTTTCGACGCAGTATTTT.

The sample holds a few counts of this clonotype. The chain's CDR3 is CASSLGQGAWGYTF. For the CDR3, the DNA is TGTGCCAGCAGCCTAGGACAGGGGGCATGGGGCTACACCTTC. The V gene is TRBV7-2, the J gene TRBJ1-2; TRBD1 matches 11 bases. The CDR3 covers 14 residues. Germline loops: CDR1 SGHTA, CDR2 FQGNSA. With 5 bases clipped from V and 8 bases from J, the junction kept 7 bases outside the gene matches.

This clonotype was seen at least ten times. The gene calls are TRBV28 and TRBJ2-1; D gene uncertain. Per germline, CDR1 MDHEN and CDR2 SYDVKM. Trimming cost V 8 bases and J 4 bases, with 15 bases left between them. CDR3 length: 14 amino acids. CDR3 loop: CASLDGNKYNEQFF. In DNA, the CDR3 is TGTGCCAGCCTCGACGGTAATAAGTACAATGAGCAGTTCTTC.

The chain couples TRBV6-5 to TRBJ2-5; 9 bases are shared with TRBD1. Germline CDR1 MNHEY, CDR2 SVGAGI. This CDR3 comprises 12 residues. V lost 10 bases and J lost 6; bases outside the gene matches: 6. CDR3 sequence: CATGQGQQTQYF. CDR3 DNA sequence: TGTGCCACAGGACAGGGGCAGCAGACCCAGTACTTC.

In its sample, this clonotype was seen many times. Here the CDR3 reads CSAGLAGVPRTQYF. The DNA of the CDR3 is TGCAGCGCCGGACTAGCGGGAGTTCCAAGGACCCAGTACTTC. This rearrangement joins TRBV29-1 to TRBJ2-5; 13 positions agree with TRBD2. V dropped 7 bases and J dropped 7; count of bases not matched to a gene: 9. CDR3 length: 14 amino acids. Germline V gene lookup returns CDR1 SQVTM and CDR2 ANQGSEA.

This clonotype came up a few times. The rearrangement uses TRBV7-9 and TRBJ2-2; D uncertain. The CDR3 totals 14 residues. Trimming removed 8 bases at V and 0 bases at J, with 10 bases between. Per the germline V gene, CDR1 is SEHNR and CDR2 is FQNEAQ (reference sequence). The CDR3 nucleotides read TGTGCCAGCTTTGGCAGGTCGAACACCGGGGAGCTGTTTTTT. This codes for CASFGRSNTGELFF.

The chain joins TRBV7-2 to TRBJ2-4; TRBD1 or TRBD2 may be the D gene (6 bases each). Trimming stripped 1 base from V and 0 bases from J, with 10 bases between. The CDR3 extends over 16 amino acids. CDR1 and CDR2 from the germline V gene are SGHTA and FQGNSA. The CDR3 reads CASSLGGTLAKNIQYF. DNA for the CDR3: TGTGCCAGCAGCTTAGGCGGGACACTAGCCAAAAACATTCAGTACTTC.